This T cell receptor (beta chain) was identified during a study of OX40 agonist ivuxolimab in advanced cancers. About the research overall: Of mixed ages from about 20 to 85 and averaging 60 years, the group was around 78% male.

Germline CDR1 reads SGDLS; CDR2 reads YYNGEE. With 4 bases clipped from V and 6 bases from J, the junction kept 6 bases outside the gene matches. This CDR3 contains 15 residues. TCRdb's copy holds only in-frame clones and misses some; the assay was immunoSEQ multiplex PCR. The profile shows 55,000 to 85,000 clones, roughly nine tenths of them singletons. Regarding this clone: What it binds is unknown.

Study-wide results and caveats: Dosing at 0.1 to 3.0 mg/kg was accompanied by clonal expansion of CD4+ and CD8+ blood T cells by week 6. More expanded clones were seen, on average, in CD8+ T cells than in CD4+.

The sequenced sample was CD4+ or CD8+ T cells sorted from blood, obtained in a trial of the OX40 agonist ivuxolimab. The rearrangement links TRBV9 to TRBJ2-3, with TRBD2 identical over 12 bases. The TCR sequence derives from an adult with an advanced solid tumor such as melanoma, head and neck, liver or kidney cancer. CDR3 loop: CASSPSGGAGDTQYF. The CDR3 coding sequence is TGTGCCAGCAGCCCTAGCGGGGGGGCCGGGGATACGCAGTATTTT.